This TCR beta chain was identified during a study of vaccination effects on CD4 cells after COVID-19 (dated by TCRdb to the early 2020s). Broadly, across the study: Post-vaccine samples across the study were collected a median of 72 days after the second dose, with a range of 14 to 241. A total of some eleven COVID-19 convalescent patients and several SARS-CoV-2-naive healthy vaccine recipients were included in the full study. Cultures from other donors in the study were sequenced with the Oncomine TCR Beta short-read assay on an Illumina iSeq 100. SARS-CoV-2 spike-specific CD4+ TCR repertoires from before and after mRNA vaccination were compared in COVID-19 convalescent patients and in infection-naive vaccine recipients. Overall study outcomes, separate from this receptor: Among healthy vaccine recipients, nearly all vaccine-induced clones were SARS-CoV-2 mono-reactive, and only 1 of 255 was cross-reactive with common cold coronaviruses. Clones induced by infection and clones induced by vaccination both contracted markedly at late timepoints after vaccination, which fits with T cell responses waning over time. The study was limited by a small number of convalescent patients and lacked early post-infection timepoints.

The CDR3 runs 16 residues from the cysteine to the phenylalanine. CDR3 DNA is the only sequence kept; it has 48 bases, read in frame from the first base. The germline V gene yields SGHTA for CDR1 and FQGNSA for CDR2. At the junction V is shortened by 0 bases and J by 9 bases, with 20 bases in between. The ViraFEST assay stimulated PBMC with viral peptide pools and then used TCR sequencing to identify antigen-specific CD4+ T cell clonotypes by expansion. After approximately 11 days of culture, CD4+ T cells were isolated with the EasySep CD4+ T cell isolation kit. Two doses of either the BNT162b2 or the mRNA-1273 mRNA SARS-CoV-2 vaccine were administered to participants. Negative nucleocapsid antibody results before and after vaccination confirmed that the healthy vaccine recipients had no prior SARS-CoV-2 infection. Two million PBMC per well were cultured in IMDM with around 5% human AB serum, 9 to 10 IU/ml IL-2 and gentamicin, plus 10 ug/ml peptides. Half of the culture medium was replaced with fresh IL-2-containing medium on days 3 and 7. Unless noted otherwise, every peptide stimulation condition was grown in triplicate wells. Using Ficoll-Paque Plus gradient centrifugation, PBMC were separated from whole blood and then either used fresh or cryopreserved at -140C. The spike proteins of SARS-CoV-2 and of the common cold coronaviruses HCoV-NL63, HCoV-OC43 and HCoV-229E were spanned by overlapping peptide pools. The QIAamp micro DNA kit was used to extract genomic DNA from the cultured CD4+ T cells.

A word on this clone: This clone's antigen is unknown. No base qualities exist here, and no much larger clone lies one base off it.

Library preparation employed the immunoSEQ multiplex PCR assay. DNA from the CD4+ T cells that had been cultured and isolated underwent TCR beta CDR3 sequencing. As for how the authors treated the data: Non-productive TCR sequences were removed, reads were trimmed to the CDR3 region, and CDR3s of at least 7 amino acids were retained. The MANAFEST web app was used to pick out antigen-specific clonotypes by comparing their expansion in peptide wells with that in reference cultures. Positive clones required FDR<0.05 expansion versus reference and all other wells, odds ratio above 5, and frequency above 0.1% in two replicate wells. A clonotype was defined as cross-reactive if the clonotype was significantly expanded both in SARS-CoV-2 spike wells and in at least one common cold coronavirus spike condition. CDR3 similarity was assessed by Levenshtein distance with the stringdist R package, and unrooted trees were built with ape in R 3.6.1. Here the immuneACCESS table is served through TCRdb, limited to in-frame sequences with V and J called. Missing clones are a known gap in these copies; in checked studies unresolved V genes cover under half, and the rest lacks a known reason. V and J calls and clone size come straight from that table; D and trimming were deduced from the DNA. A total of 70,000 to 95,000 clones appear in this sample, around four fifths of them only once. Of the sample, 0.85% to 1.3% is held by the ten largest clones.

The source material was CD4+ T cells from PBMCs cultured with HCoV-OC43 spike peptides, sampled after COVID-19 vaccination. The meaning of the sample's cell subset or site label: HCoV-OC43 spike overlapping peptide pool stimulation. Here the chain combines TRBV7-2 and TRBJ1-1; tentative D gene TRBD1, with 6 bases matching. The source is a human donor who received a COVID-19 vaccine. The sequence in DNA is TGTGCCAGCAGCTTAGCGGGCCCGGGGGGGGCGGGCCAAGCTTTCTTT. It translates as CASSLAGPGGAGQAFF.